A selection of T cell receptor beta chains follows, all from one sample in a study of shared clonotypes between healthy human individuals. Assay: immunoSEQ multiplex PCR; the TCRdb copy retains only in-frame clones and omits some. The sample has about 2.5 million clones; about nine tenths are singletons. Material: naive CD4+ T cells from PBMCs. The receptors originated from a man between 18 and 29 years old in good health. Some clones in this sample may be carry-over from other donors' samples. Each CDR3 is given with its conserved first and last residue. Each record gives: J gene, D gene, clone size, V gene, CDR3 protein, CDR3 DNA. D genes are given only for firm matches. Expanded clones are given a class, and other clones once, few, many or no size at all.

J: TRBJ1-5
D: -
size: -
V: TRBV27
CDR3: CASSLRRETHSNQPQHF
DNA: TGTGCCAGCAGTTTACGTCGAGAAACCCATAGCAATCAGCCCCAGCATTTT

J: TRBJ1-1
D: -
size: -
V: TRBV28
CDR3: CASSLARGNTEAFF
DNA: TGTGCCAGCAGTTTAGCCCGGGGGAACACTGAAGCTTTCTTT

J: TRBJ1-2
D: TRBD1
size: few
V: TRBV2
CDR3: CASSRQGADYGYTF
DNA: TGTGCCAGCAGTCGTCAGGGGGCGGACTATGGCTACACCTTC

J: TRBJ1-2
D: -
size: -
V: TRBV28
CDR3: CASSSPQGPYGYTF
DNA: TGTGCCAGCAGTTCACCACAGGGACCCTATGGCTACACCTTC

J: TRBJ2-1
D: -
size: -
V: TRBV7-2
CDR3: CASSLDGELGDGGEQFF
DNA: TGTGCCAGCAGCTTAGATGGGGAGCTAGGGGACGGGGGTGAGCAGTTCTTC

J: TRBJ1-4
D: TRBD1
size: once
V: TRBV7-9
CDR3: CASSRGQGGEKLFF
DNA: TGTGCCAGCAGCCGAGGACAGGGAGGAGAAAAACTGTTTTTT

J: TRBJ2-7
D: -
size: -
V: TRBV7-8
CDR3: CASSLVLGPYEQYF
DNA: TGTGCCAGCAGCTTAGTCTTAGGACCCTACGAGCAGTACTTC

J: TRBJ2-1
D: -
size: once
V: TRBV29-1
CDR3: CSATRGEAERAYNEQFF
DNA: TGCAGCGCCACCCGAGGCGAGGCGGAAAGGGCCTACAATGAGCAGTTCTTC

J: TRBJ2-3
D: -
size: -
V: TRBV5-1
CDR3: CASSSGKSVGTDTQYF
DNA: TGCGCCAGCAGCTCGGGTAAATCGGTGGGGACAGATACGCAGTATTTT

J: TRBJ2-1
D: -
size: few
V: TRBV2
CDR3: CASSERQAPANEQFF
DNA: TGTGCCAGCAGTGAAAGACAGGCCCCCGCCAATGAGCAGTTCTTC

J: TRBJ2-7
D: -
size: -
V: TRBV5-1
CDR3: CASSLQGGREQYF
DNA: TGCGCCAGCAGCTTGCAAGGGGGGAGAGAGCAGTACTTC

J: TRBJ2-7
D: TRBD1
size: -
V: TRBV18
CDR3: CASSPSRDRVFEQYF
DNA: TGTGCCAGCTCACCGTCAAGGGACAGGGTATTCGAGCAGTACTTC

J: TRBJ2-7
D: -
size: -
V: TRBV7-9
CDR3: CASSLGRLNEQYF
DNA: TGTGCCAGCAGCTTAGGGCGGCTTAACGAGCAGTACTTC

J: TRBJ2-2
D: -
size: -
V: TRBV5-1
CDR3: CASNKEPNTGELFF
DNA: TGCGCCAGCAACAAAGAACCCAACACCGGGGAGCTGTTTTTT

J: TRBJ2-5
D: TRBD2
size: -
V: TRBV2
CDR3: CASSRSSGGETQYF
DNA: TGTGCCAGCAGTCGGTCTAGCGGAGGAGAGACCCAGTACTTC

J: TRBJ1-2
D: -
size: -
V: TRBV5-5
CDR3: CASSLSIGGGNYGYTF
DNA: TGTGCCAGCAGCCTATCTATAGGGGGAGGTAACTATGGCTACACCTTC

J: TRBJ2-2
D: TRBD2
size: -
V: TRBV2
CDR3: CASSEAASGRGTGELFF
DNA: TGTGCCAGCAGTGAAGCGGCTAGCGGGCGCGGAACCGGGGAGCTGTTTTTT

J: TRBJ2-5
D: -
size: -
V: TRBV7-3
CDR3: CASSLGQGETQYF
DNA: TGTGCCAGCAGCTTAGGTCAAGGGGAGACCCAGTACTTC

J: TRBJ2-2
D: -
size: -
V: TRBV2
CDR3: CASRAGSGYTGELFF
DNA: TGTGCCAGCAGGGCCGGGAGCGGCTATACCGGGGAGCTGTTTTTT

J: TRBJ1-2
D: -
size: -
V: TRBV14
CDR3: CASSQDYRGSYGYTF
DNA: TGTGCCAGCAGCCAAGATTATCGGGGAAGCTATGGCTACACCTTC

J: TRBJ1-1
D: -
size: -
V: TRBV29-1
CDR3: CSVEDPEAFF
DNA: TGCAGCGTTGAAGATCCTGAAGCTTTCTTT

J: TRBJ2-2
D: -
size: -
V: TRBV30
CDR3: CAWRRAGELFF
DNA: TGTGCCTGGAGGCGGGCCGGGGAGCTGTTTTTT

J: TRBJ2-1
D: -
size: once
V: TRBV6-5
CDR3: CASSWGAYNEQFF
DNA: TGTGCCAGCTCCTGGGGGGCCTACAATGAGCAGTTCTTC

J: TRBJ1-5
D: TRBD1
size: -
V: TRBV5-3
CDR3: CARSAPGQGWSNQPQHF
DNA: TGTGCCAGAAGCGCACCGGGACAGGGCTGGAGCAATCAGCCCCAGCATTTT

J: TRBJ2-1
D: -
size: -
V: TRBV29-1
CDR3: CSVALGSYNEQFF
DNA: TGCAGCGTTGCTCTCGGTTCCTACAATGAGCAGTTCTTC

J: TRBJ2-3
D: TRBD1
size: -
V: TRBV5-1
CDR3: CASSLEGTGRDTQYF
DNA: TGCGCCAGCAGCTTGGAGGGGACAGGGAGAGATACGCAGTATTTT

J: TRBJ2-3
D: -
size: -
V: TRBV6-1
CDR3: CASSVTADTQYF
DNA: TGTGCCAGCAGTGTGACCGCAGATACGCAGTATTTT

J: TRBJ2-7
D: -
size: -
V: TRBV27
CDR3: CASSLYAEWRYEQYF
DNA: TGTGCCAGCAGTTTATACGCCGAATGGCGTTACGAGCAGTACTTC

J: TRBJ1-3
D: -
size: -
V: TRBV6-1
CDR3: CASSGLVLSGNTIYF
DNA: TGTGCCAGCAGTGGTCTGGTACTCTCTGGAAACACCATATATTTT

J: TRBJ1-4
D: -
size: -
V: TRBV19
CDR3: CASRGEPYREKLFF
DNA: TGTGCCAGTAGGGGGGAGCCCTACCGGGAAAAACTGTTTTTT

J: TRBJ2-1
D: -
size: -
V: TRBV7-3
CDR3: CASRPWEYVNNEQFF
DNA: TGTGCCAGCAGGCCCTGGGAGTATGTGAACAATGAGCAGTTCTTC

J: TRBJ1-2
D: -
size: -
V: TRBV6-1
CDR3: CASSVGPYGYTF
DNA: TGTGCCAGCAGTGTAGGTCCCTATGGCTACACCTTC

J: TRBJ2-7
D: -
size: -
V: TRBV4-1
CDR3: CASSQASSWGNEQYF
DNA: TGCGCCAGCAGCCAAGCTTCCTCGTGGGGCAACGAGCAGTACTTC

J: TRBJ1-2
D: -
size: -
V: TRBV7-8
CDR3: CASSLPYREGVDGYTF
DNA: TGTGCCAGCAGCTTACCCTACAGGGAAGGAGTTGACGGCTACACCTTC

J: TRBJ2-3
D: -
size: -
V: TRBV14
CDR3: CASSQVKTGTDTQYF
DNA: TGTGCCAGCAGCCAAGTTAAAACTGGCACAGATACGCAGTATTTT

J: TRBJ2-6
D: TRBD2
size: -
V: TRBV9
CDR3: CASSVTSGSSGANVLTF
DNA: TGTGCCAGCAGCGTGACTAGCGGAAGCTCTGGGGCCAACGTCCTGACTTTC

J: TRBJ1-1
D: -
size: -
V: TRBV7-3
CDR3: CASSLTGNFEAFF
DNA: TGTGCCAGCAGCTTAACGGGGAACTTTGAAGCTTTCTTT

J: TRBJ1-5
D: TRBD1
size: few
V: TRBV19
CDR3: CASSVGTGNNQPQHF
DNA: TGTGCCAGTAGTGTCGGGACAGGGAATAATCAGCCCCAGCATTTT

J: TRBJ1-2
D: -
size: -
V: TRBV4-1
CDR3: CASSQDRNYGYTF
DNA: TGCGCCAGCAGCCAAGACAGGAACTATGGCTACACCTTC

J: TRBJ1-4
D: -
size: -
V: TRBV28
CDR3: CASSLTGASNEKLFF
DNA: TGTGCCAGCAGTTTGACCGGGGCATCTAATGAAAAACTGTTTTTT

J: TRBJ2-5
D: -
size: -
V: TRBV28
CDR3: CASSQLAPRETQYF
DNA: TGTGCCAGCAGTCAACTTGCCCCAAGAGAGACCCAGTACTTC

J: TRBJ2-1
D: -
size: -
V: TRBV4-3
CDR3: CASSQEGNEQFF
DNA: TGCGCCAGCAGCCAAGAGGGTAATGAGCAGTTCTTC

J: TRBJ2-1
D: TRBD2
size: once
V: TRBV6-1
CDR3: CASSVVSVAGVGNEQFF
DNA: TGTGCCAGCAGTGTTGTGTCGGTAGCGGGAGTAGGCAATGAGCAGTTCTTC

J: TRBJ1-5
D: -
size: few
V: TRBV5-1
CDR3: CASSLDSSNQPQHF
DNA: TGCGCCAGCAGCCTTGACAGTAGCAATCAGCCCCAGCATTTT

J: TRBJ2-7
D: -
size: -
V: TRBV7-3
CDR3: CASSSTGSIDEQYF
DNA: TGTGCCAGCAGCTCTACAGGGAGTATCGACGAGCAGTACTTC

J: TRBJ1-2
D: -
size: -
V: TRBV7-8
CDR3: CASSLAGKDGYTF
DNA: TGTGCCAGCAGCTTAGCAGGGAAGGATGGCTACACCTTC

J: TRBJ2-7
D: -
size: -
V: TRBV7-9
CDR3: CASSFSPPYEQYF
DNA: TGTGCCAGCAGCTTTAGTCCCCCCTACGAGCAGTACTTC

J: TRBJ2-4
D: TRBD1
size: -
V: TRBV19
CDR3: CASSFDRGPNIQYF
DNA: TGTGCCAGTAGTTTCGACAGGGGGCCAAACATTCAGTACTTC

J: TRBJ1-2
D: -
size: -
V: TRBV28
CDR3: CASIEGGQTPFAGYTF
DNA: TGTGCCAGCATTGAGGGGGGGCAGACGCCTTTCGCTGGCTACACCTTC

J: TRBJ2-7
D: TRBD2
size: -
V: TRBV5-8
CDR3: CASSYGTSGTYEQYF
DNA: TGTGCCAGCAGCTACGGGACTAGCGGGACCTACGAGCAGTACTTC

J: TRBJ2-1
D: -
size: -
V: TRBV5-4
CDR3: CASSLAIGTSYNEQFF
DNA: TGTGCCAGCAGCTTGGCCATAGGTACCTCCTACAATGAGCAGTTCTTC

J: TRBJ2-5
D: TRBD2
size: -
V: TRBV14
CDR3: CASSQGRGLVETQYF
DNA: TGTGCCAGCAGCCAAGGGAGGGGACTAGTGGAGACCCAGTACTTC

J: TRBJ1-4
D: -
size: -
V: TRBV18
CDR3: CASSRPTNEKLFF
DNA: TGTGCCAGCTCACGACCAACTAATGAAAAACTGTTTTTT

J: TRBJ2-5
D: -
size: -
V: TRBV11-3
CDR3: CASSRAGDQETQYF
DNA: TGTGCCAGCAGCCGTGCGGGCGATCAAGAGACCCAGTACTTC

J: TRBJ2-3
D: -
size: -
V: TRBV2
CDR3: CASSARGTDTQYF
DNA: TGTGCCAGCAGTGCCCGGGGCACAGATACGCAGTATTTT

J: TRBJ1-1
D: -
size: -
V: TRBV6-5
CDR3: CASKEGVGTEAFF
DNA: TGTGCCAGCAAAGAGGGTGTAGGCACTGAAGCTTTCTTT

J: TRBJ2-7
D: -
size: -
V: TRBV11-2
CDR3: CASSSGQGHYEQYF
DNA: TGTGCCAGCAGCTCGGGACAAGGACACTACGAGCAGTACTTC

J: TRBJ2-2
D: -
size: -
V: TRBV19
CDR3: CASSIGGQRRAGELFF
DNA: TGTGCCAGTAGTATAGGGGGTCAGAGGAGAGCCGGGGAGCTGTTTTTT

J: TRBJ2-7
D: -
size: -
V: TRBV11-2
CDR3: CASSSSAPYEQYF
DNA: TGTGCCAGCAGCTCCTCCGCCCCTTACGAGCAGTACTTC